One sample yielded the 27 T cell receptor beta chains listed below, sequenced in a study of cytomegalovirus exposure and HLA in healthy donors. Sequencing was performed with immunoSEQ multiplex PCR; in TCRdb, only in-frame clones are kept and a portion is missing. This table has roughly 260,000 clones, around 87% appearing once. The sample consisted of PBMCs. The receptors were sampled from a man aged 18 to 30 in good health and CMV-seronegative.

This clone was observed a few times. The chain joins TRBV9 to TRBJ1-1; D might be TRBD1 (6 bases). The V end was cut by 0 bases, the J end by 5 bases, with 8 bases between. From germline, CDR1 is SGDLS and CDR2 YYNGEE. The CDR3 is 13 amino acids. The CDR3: CASSVAQGTEAFF. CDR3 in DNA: TGTGCCAGCAGCGTAGCACAGGGTACTGAAGCTTTCTTT.

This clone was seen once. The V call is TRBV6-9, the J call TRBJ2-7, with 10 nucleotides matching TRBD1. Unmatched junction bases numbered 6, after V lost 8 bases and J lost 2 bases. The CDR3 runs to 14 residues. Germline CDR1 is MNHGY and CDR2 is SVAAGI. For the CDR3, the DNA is TGTGCCAGCGTCAGGGACAGGGGAGCCTACGAGCAGTACTTC. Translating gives CASVRDRGAYEQYF.

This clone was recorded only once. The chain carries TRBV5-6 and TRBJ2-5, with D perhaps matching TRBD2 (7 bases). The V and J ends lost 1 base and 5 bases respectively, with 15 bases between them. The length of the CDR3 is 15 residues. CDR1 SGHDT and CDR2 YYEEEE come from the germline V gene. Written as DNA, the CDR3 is TGTGCCAGCAGCTTGAGAGTGGGAGGGGGGGAGACCCAGTACTTC. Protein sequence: CASSLRVGGGETQYF.

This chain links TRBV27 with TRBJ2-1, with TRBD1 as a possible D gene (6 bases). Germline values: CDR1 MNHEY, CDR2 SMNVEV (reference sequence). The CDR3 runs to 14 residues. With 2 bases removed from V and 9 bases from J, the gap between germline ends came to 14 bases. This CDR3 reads CASSLRTAPAEQFF. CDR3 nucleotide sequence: TGTGCCAGCAGTTTACGGACAGCGCCAGCTGAGCAGTTCTTC.

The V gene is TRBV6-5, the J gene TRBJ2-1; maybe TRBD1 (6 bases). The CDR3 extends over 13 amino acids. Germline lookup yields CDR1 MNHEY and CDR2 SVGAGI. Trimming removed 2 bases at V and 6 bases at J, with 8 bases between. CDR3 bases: TGTGCCAGCAGTTACCTAGGGGGCAATGAGCAGTTCTTC. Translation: CASSYLGGNEQFF.

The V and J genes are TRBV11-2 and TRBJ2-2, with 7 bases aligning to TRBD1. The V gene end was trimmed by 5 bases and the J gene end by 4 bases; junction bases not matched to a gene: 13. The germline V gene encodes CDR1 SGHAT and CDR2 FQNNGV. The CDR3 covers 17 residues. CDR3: CASSATRNRGSTGELFF. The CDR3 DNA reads TGTGCCAGCAGCGCAACGAGGAACAGGGGTAGCACCGGGGAGCTGTTTTTT.

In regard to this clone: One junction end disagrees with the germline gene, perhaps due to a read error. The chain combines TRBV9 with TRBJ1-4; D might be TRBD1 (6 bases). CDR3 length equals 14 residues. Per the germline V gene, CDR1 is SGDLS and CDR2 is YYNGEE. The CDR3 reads CASSQGGYGEILFF. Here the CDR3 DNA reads TGTGCCAGCAGCCAAGGGGGTTATGGAGAAATACTGTTTTTT.

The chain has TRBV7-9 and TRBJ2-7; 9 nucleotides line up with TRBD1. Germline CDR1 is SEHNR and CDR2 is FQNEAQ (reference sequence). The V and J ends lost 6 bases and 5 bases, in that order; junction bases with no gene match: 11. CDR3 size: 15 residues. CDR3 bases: TGTGCCAGCAGTCCCCCGGGACAGGGTTTCCACGAGCAGTACTTC. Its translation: CASSPPGQGFHEQYF.

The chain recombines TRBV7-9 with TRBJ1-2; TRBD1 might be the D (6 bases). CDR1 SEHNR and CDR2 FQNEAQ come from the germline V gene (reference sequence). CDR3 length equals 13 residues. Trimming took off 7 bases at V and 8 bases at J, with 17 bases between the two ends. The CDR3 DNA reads TGTGCCAGCACCAAAGAAGGGGGATTCGGCTACACCTTC. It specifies CASTKEGGFGYTF.

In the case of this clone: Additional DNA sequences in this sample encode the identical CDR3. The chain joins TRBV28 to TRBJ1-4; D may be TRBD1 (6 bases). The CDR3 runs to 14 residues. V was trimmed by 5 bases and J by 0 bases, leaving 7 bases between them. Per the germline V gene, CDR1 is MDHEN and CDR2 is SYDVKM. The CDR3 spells CASSPGATNEKLFF. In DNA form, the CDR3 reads TGTGCCAGCAGTCCAGGGGCAACTAATGAAAAACTGTTTTTT. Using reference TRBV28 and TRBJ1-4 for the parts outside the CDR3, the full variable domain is DVKVTQSSRYLVKRTGEKVFLECVQDMDHENMFWYRQDPGLGLRLIYFSYDVKMKEKGDIPEGYSVSREKKERFSLILESASTNQTSMYLCASSPGATNEKLFFGSGTQLSVL.

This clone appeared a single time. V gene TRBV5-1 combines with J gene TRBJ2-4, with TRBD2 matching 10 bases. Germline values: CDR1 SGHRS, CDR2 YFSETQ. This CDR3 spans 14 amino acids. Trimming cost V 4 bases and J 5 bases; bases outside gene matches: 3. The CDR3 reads CASSPGTSENIQYF. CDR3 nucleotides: TGCGCCAGCAGCCCTGGGACTAGCGAAAACATTCAGTACTTC.

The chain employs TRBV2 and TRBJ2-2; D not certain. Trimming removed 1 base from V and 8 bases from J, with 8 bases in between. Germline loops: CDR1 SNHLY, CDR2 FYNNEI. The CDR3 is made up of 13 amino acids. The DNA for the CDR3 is TGTGCCAGCAGTGAAGAAGTACGGGGGGAGCTGTTTTTT. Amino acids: CASSEEVRGELFF.

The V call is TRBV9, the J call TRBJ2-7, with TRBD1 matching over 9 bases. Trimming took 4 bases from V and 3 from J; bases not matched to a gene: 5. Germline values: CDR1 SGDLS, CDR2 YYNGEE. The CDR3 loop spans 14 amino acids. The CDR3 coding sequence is TGTGCCAGCAGCCGGGACAGGGCGGGCTACGAGCAGTACTTC. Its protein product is CASSRDRAGYEQYF.

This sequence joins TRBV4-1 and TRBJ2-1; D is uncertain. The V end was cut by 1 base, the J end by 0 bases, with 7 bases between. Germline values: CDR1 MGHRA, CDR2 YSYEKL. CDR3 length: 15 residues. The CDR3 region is CASSQGTTSYNEQFF. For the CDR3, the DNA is TGCGCCAGCAGCCAAGGTACTACCTCCTACAATGAGCAGTTCTTC.

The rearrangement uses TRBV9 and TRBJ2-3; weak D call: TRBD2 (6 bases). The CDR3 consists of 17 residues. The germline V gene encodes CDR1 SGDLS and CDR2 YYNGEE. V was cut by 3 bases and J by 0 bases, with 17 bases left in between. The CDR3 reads CASSALPAGSSTDTQYF. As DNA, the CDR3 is TGTGCCAGCAGCGCCCTGCCAGCGGGCTCTAGCACAGATACGCAGTATTTT.

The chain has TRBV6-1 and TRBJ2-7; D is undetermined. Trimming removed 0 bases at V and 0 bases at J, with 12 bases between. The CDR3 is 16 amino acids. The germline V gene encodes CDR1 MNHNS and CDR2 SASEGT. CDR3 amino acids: CASSEAVHANSYEQYF. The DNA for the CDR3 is TGTGCCAGCAGTGAAGCCGTACACGCCAACTCCTACGAGCAGTACTTC.

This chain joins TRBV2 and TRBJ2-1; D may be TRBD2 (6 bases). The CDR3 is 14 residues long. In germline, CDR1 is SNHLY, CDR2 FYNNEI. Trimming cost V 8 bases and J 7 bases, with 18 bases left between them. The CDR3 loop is CASFGGTTDNEQFF. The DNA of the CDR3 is TGTGCCAGCTTTGGGGGGACCACGGATAATGAGCAGTTCTTC.

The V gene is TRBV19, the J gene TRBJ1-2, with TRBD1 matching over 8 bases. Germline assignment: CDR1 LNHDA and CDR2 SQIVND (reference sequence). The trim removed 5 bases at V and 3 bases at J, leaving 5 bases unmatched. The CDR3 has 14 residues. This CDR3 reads CASSWTGTDYGYTF. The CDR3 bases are TGTGCCAGTAGTTGGACAGGGACTGACTATGGCTACACCTTC.

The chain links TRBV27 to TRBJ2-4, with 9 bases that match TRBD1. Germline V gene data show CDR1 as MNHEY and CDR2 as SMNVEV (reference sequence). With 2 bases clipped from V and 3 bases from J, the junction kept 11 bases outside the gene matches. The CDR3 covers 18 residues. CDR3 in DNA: TGTGCCAGCAGTTTACAAACGACAGGGGGAGTGGGCAAAAACATTCAGTACTTC. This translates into CASSLQTTGGVGKNIQYF.

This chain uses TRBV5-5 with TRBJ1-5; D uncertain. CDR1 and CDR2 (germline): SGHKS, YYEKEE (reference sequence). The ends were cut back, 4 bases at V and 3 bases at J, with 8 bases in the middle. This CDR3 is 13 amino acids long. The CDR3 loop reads CASSRDTNQPQHF. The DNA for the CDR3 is TGTGCCAGCAGCCGGGATACCAATCAGCCCCAGCATTTT.

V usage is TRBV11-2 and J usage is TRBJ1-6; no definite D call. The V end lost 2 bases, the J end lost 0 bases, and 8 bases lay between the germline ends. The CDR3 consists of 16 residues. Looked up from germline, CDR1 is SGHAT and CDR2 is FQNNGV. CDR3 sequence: CASSLRWSSYNSPLHF. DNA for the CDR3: TGTGCCAGCAGCTTAAGGTGGAGCTCCTATAATTCACCCCTCCACTTT.

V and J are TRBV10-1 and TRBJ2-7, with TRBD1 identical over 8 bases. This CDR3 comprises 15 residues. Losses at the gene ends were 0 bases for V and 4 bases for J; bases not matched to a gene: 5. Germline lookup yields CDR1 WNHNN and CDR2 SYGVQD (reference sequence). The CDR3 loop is CASSESGQGDYEQYF. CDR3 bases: TGCGCCAGCAGTGAGTCCGGACAGGGTGATTACGAGCAGTACTTC.

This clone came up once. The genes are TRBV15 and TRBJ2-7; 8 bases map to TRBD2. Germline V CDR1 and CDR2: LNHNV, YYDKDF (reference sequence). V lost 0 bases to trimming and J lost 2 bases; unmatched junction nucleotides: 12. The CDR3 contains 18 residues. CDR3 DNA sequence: TGTGCCACCAGCAGAGATCTTACTAGCGGTCGACTACCCTACGAGCAGTACTTC. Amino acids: CATSRDLTSGRLPYEQYF.

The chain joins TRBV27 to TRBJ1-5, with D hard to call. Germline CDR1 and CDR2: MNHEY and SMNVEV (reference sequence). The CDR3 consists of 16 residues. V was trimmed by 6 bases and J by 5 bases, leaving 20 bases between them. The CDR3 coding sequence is TGTGCCAGCAGCCCCACCCAGGACTTCACAGATCAGCCCCAGCATTTT. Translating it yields CASSPTQDFTDQPQHF.

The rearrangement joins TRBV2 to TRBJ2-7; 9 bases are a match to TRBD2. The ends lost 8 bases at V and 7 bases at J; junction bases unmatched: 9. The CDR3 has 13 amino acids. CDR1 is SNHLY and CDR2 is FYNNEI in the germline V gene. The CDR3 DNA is TGTGCCAGCGCGGGGGGGCGCGTAGGTGAGCAGTACTTC. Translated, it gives CASAGGRVGEQYF.

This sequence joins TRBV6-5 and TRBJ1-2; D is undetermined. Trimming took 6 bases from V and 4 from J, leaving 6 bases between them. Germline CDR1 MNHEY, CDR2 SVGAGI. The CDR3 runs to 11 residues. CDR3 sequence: CASRAIYGYTF. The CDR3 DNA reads TGTGCCAGCAGAGCCATCTATGGCTACACCTTC.

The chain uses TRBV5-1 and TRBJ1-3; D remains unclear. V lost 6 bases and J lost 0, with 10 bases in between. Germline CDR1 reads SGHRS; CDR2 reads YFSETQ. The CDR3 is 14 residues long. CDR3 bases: TGCGCCAGCAAAGACATCATCTCTGGAAACACCATATATTTT. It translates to CASKDIISGNTIYF.